The TCR beta chain described here comes from a study of long-term antiretroviral therapy in people with HIV. Study-level points and caveats: After ART, diversity increased yet remained lower than transplant donor controls.

Of note for this clone: Its antigen is still unknown.

The CDR3 extends over 15 amino acids. Losses at the gene ends were 3 bases for V and 6 bases for J; bases not matched to a gene: 7. CDR1 and CDR2 (germline): KGHSH, LQKENI. The libraries were made with immunoSEQ v3.0 at survey level. The protocol was immunoSEQ multiplex PCR, while the TCRdb copy is restricted to in-frame clones and leaves out a portion. The sample consists of under 35,000 clones, roughly 96% of them appearing once. There were roughly 0.9-11 million cryopreserved PBMC in the samples before DNA extraction. This chain uses TRBV18 with TRBJ2-3; 9 bases align to TRBD2. The specimen was unsorted PBMCs, collected 6.5 to 6.9 years after starting antiretroviral therapy. The clonotype was recovered from a man younger than 45 with HIV. CDR3 DNA: TGTGCCAGCTCACCGCCGGGACTAGCTAGGGATACGCAGTATTTT. Protein: CASSPPGLARDTQYF. Full variable domain (rest looked up from reference TRBV18 and TRBJ2-3): NAGVMQNPRHLVRRRGQEARLRCSPMKGHSHVYWYRQLPEEGLKFMVYLQKENIIDESGMPKERFSAEFPKEGPSILRIQQVVRGDSAAYFCASSPPGLARDTQYFGPGTRLTVL.